This TCR beta chain was identified during a study of shared clonotypes between healthy human individuals. Study-wide context: Participating donors consisted of two women and a few men aged 18 to 49. Whole-study findings and limits: Memory subsets had estimated richness that was generally smaller than that of naive subsets. When naive CD4 clonotypes were compared across a few donors, approximately 5% were shared.

Per the germline V gene, CDR1 is LNHDA and CDR2 is SQIVND (reference sequence). This CDR3 has 14 residues. With V trimmed by 4 bases and J by 7 bases, 8 bases remained unmatched. TCRdb's copy holds only in-frame clones and misses some; the assay was immunoSEQ multiplex PCR. The sample shows approximately 2.5 million clones, around 94% of them seen only once. Turning to this clone: The antigen is undetermined.

Sequencing was done on a sample of naive CD4+ T cells sorted from blood. The subset denotes: CD45RA+ positively selected. The gene calls are TRBV19 and TRBJ1-2; 8 nucleotides line up with TRBD1. This receptor was taken from a young man in good health. The CDR3 sequence: CASSTTGEWFGYTF. The CDR3 region has the DNA TGTGCCAGTAGTACGACAGGGGAGTGGTTTGGCTACACCTTC.